This TCR beta chain was observed in a study of shared clonotypes between healthy human individuals. V lost 0 bases and J 6 bases, leaving 8 bases between the germline ends. The CDR3 is made up of 13 amino acids. Germline loops: CDR1 SGHDN, CDR2 FVKESK. Sequenced by immunoSEQ multiplex PCR; TCRdb stores in-frame clones only, minus some. Here the sample spans approximately 1.9 million clones, 93% being singletons. Naivety among CD8 cells was defined by CD45RO negativity and positive CCR7 selection, thereby excluding terminally differentiated effector memory CD45RA+ cells. The receptor was derived from a man aged 18 to 35 in good health. Some clones in this sample may be carry-over from other donors' samples. Specimen: naive CD8+ T cells from PBMCs. The V and J genes are TRBV14 and TRBJ1-1; D is ambiguous. CDR3 protein: CASSQDGGSEAFF. The DNA of the CDR3 is TGTGCCAGCAGCCAAGATGGAGGATCTGAAGCTTTCTTT. Full variable domain (missing parts from reference TRBV14 and TRBJ1-1): EAGVTQFPSHSVIEKGQTVTLRCDPISGHDNLYWYRRVMGKEIKFLLHFVKESKQDESGMPNNRFLAERTGGTYSTLKVQPAELEDSGVYFCASSQDGGSEAFFGQGTRLTVV.